Listed below are T cell receptor beta chains from one sample, sequenced in a study of preoperative IRX-2 immunotherapy in early breast cancer. TCRdb's copy holds only in-frame clones and misses some; the assay was immunoSEQ multiplex PCR. The data hold 35,000 to 45,000 clones, with 77% observed a single time. The specimen was tumor tissue, collected after IRX-2 immunotherapy. These receptors originate from a human donor with breast cancer. The CDR3 runs from the conserved cysteine through the conserved F or W. D genes are given only for firm matches. Where a row states a size, it is once, few, many or the class of an expanded clone; other rows omit it.

clone_size,d_call,v_call,j_call,cdr3_nt,cdr3_aa
once,TRBD2,TRBV5-1,TRBJ2-7,TGCGCCAGCAGTCCTGGGACTAGCGGGAGGATCGACGAGCAGTACTTC,CASSPGTSGRIDEQYF
-,TRBD1,TRBV6-8,TRBJ2-5,TGTGCCAGCAGTGTAGCCGCTGGACAGGGGCCGAAAGAGACCCAGTACTTC,CASSVAAGQGPKETQYF
-,TRBD1,TRBV6-8,TRBJ1-2,TGTGCCAGCAGTTACGGACAGGGGGTTAACTATGGCTACACCTTC,CASSYGQGVNYGYTF
-,-,TRBV30,TRBJ2-7,TGTGCCTGGAGTCTCGGGGCGGAGCAGTACTTC,CAWSLGAEQYF
-,-,TRBV6-8,TRBJ1-3,TGTGCCGGACATACGTATCTTGGGGACACCATATATTTT,CAGHTYLGDTIYF
-,-,TRBV6-8,TRBJ1-1,TGTGCCATCAGTGGGGACAACTTTGGAGGGAACACTGAAGCTTTCTTT,CAISGDNFGGNTEAFF
-,TRBD1,TRBV6-8,TRBJ1-1,TGTGCCAGCAGTTACTTACCGGGACAGGGTGAAACTGAAGCTTTCTTT,CASSYLPGQGETEAFF
once,TRBD1,TRBV18,TRBJ1-1,TGTGCCAGCTCGGGGTCAGGGGGACAAGAAGCTTTCTTT,CASSGSGGQEAFF
few,-,TRBV28,TRBJ1-2,TGTGCCAGCAGTTTATCCGGGGAGGGGGAGAGGCATGGCTACACCTTC,CASSLSGEGERHGYTF
-,-,TRBV7-4,TRBJ1-5,TGTGCCAGCAGCTTAGGGGGAATGGGCAATCAGCCCCAGCATTTT,CASSLGGMGNQPQHF
-,TRBD1,TRBV6-8,TRBJ1-5,TGTGCCAGCAGTGGACAGGGGGTACAGGGTGGGCCCCAGCATTTT,CASSGQGVQGGPQHF
-,TRBD1,TRBV5-1,TRBJ1-1,TGCGCCAGCAGCTTGTCTACAGGGGTAGGGAACACTGAAGCTTTCTTT,CASSLSTGVGNTEAFF
-,TRBD2,TRBV5-1,TRBJ2-1,TGCGCCAGCAGCTTGGCCTTAGCGGGAGCGCGAGTCGATGAGCAGTTCTTC,CASSLALAGARVDEQFF
-,-,TRBV5-1,TRBJ1-3,TGCGCCAGCAGCTTAGCCCCTACCTCTGGAAACACCATATATTTT,CASSLAPTSGNTIYF
once,-,TRBV7-4,TRBJ1-5,TGTGCCAGCAGCCCGGACCCGGGGGGCAATCAGCCCCAGCATTTT,CASSPDPGGNQPQHF
-,TRBD2,TRBV6-8,TRBJ2-5,TGTGCCAGCAGTTCAAGACTAGCGGGAGGGTCTGCGGAGACCCAGTACTTC,CASSSRLAGGSAETQYF
-,TRBD2,TRBV4-1,TRBJ2-1,TGCGCCAGCAGCCAAGAAGGACTAGCAAACCACAATGAGCAGTTCTTC,CASSQEGLANHNEQFF
-,TRBD1,TRBV6-8,TRBJ2-7,TGTGCCAGCGCCGGGACAGGCTGGGGCGAGCAGTACTTC,CASAGTGWGEQYF
-,TRBD1,TRBV19,TRBJ1-2,TGTGCCAGTAGTGGCGGGACAGGGCCTCATGGCTACACCTTC,CASSGGTGPHGYTF
-,-,TRBV11-3,TRBJ2-1,TGTGCCAGCAGCTTAAGTCAGAGCTCCTACAATGAGCAGTTCTTC,CASSLSQSSYNEQFF
-,-,TRBV6-8,TRBJ2-5,TGTGCCAGCAGCCAAGCCCCAGGGGCGCTAATCCAAGAGACCCAGTACTTC,CASSQAPGALIQETQYF
-,-,TRBV19,TRBJ1-6,TGTGCCAGTAGTATCTCGGGGAGGTCCTATAATTCACCCCTCCACTTT,CASSISGRSYNSPLHF
-,-,TRBV10-2,TRBJ2-1,TGCGCCAGCAGGACCTTACTTGGTGGGGATGAGCAGTTCTTC,CASRTLLGGDEQFF
-,-,TRBV5-1,TRBJ2-2,TGCGCCAGCAGCTTGGGAGACGGGACCGGGGAGCTGTTTTTT,CASSLGDGTGELFF
-,TRBD1,TRBV15,TRBJ2-1,TGTGCCACCAGCAGAGAAAGACAGGGGCCGTACAATGAGCAGTTCTTC,CATSRERQGPYNEQFF
few,TRBD1,TRBV6-8,TRBJ1-2,TGTGCCAGCCGAAGTGGGGACAGGGTTTATGGCTACACCTTC,CASRSGDRVYGYTF
-,-,TRBV5-1,TRBJ2-5,TGCGCCAGCAGCTTGTTGGTGGGAGAGGGGACCCAGTACTTC,CASSLLVGEGTQYF
-,-,TRBV9,TRBJ2-1,TGTGCCAGCAGTACTGGGGTGGGAAATGAGCAGTTCTTC,CASSTGVGNEQFF
-,-,TRBV5-1,TRBJ2-7,TGCGCCAGCAGCTTGGGAAGGATAACCTCCTACGAGCAGTACTTC,CASSLGRITSYEQYF
-,-,TRBV14,TRBJ1-4,TGTGCCAGCAGCCGGGCAACGCGGAATGAAAAACTGTTTTTT,CASSRATRNEKLFF
-,TRBD1,TRBV6-8,TRBJ2-5,TGTGCCAGCACCCGCGGGACAGGGGGTCCGTTGGGGGAGACCCAGTACTTC,CASTRGTGGPLGETQYF
once,-,TRBV5-1,TRBJ2-7,TGCGCCAGCAGCTTAAGGGTAGACACCTACGAGCAGTACTTC,CASSLRVDTYEQYF
-,-,TRBV19,TRBJ1-3,TGTGCCAGTAGTACGTCAGGGACTGGAAACACCATATATTTT,CASSTSGTGNTIYF
-,TRBD1,TRBV19,TRBJ2-4,TGTGCCAGTAGTACCCGACAGGGGAGTGGAAACATTCAGTACTTC,CASSTRQGSGNIQYF
-,-,TRBV19,TRBJ2-3,TGTGCCAGTAGTATAGCGGTCAGCACAGATACGCAGTATTTT,CASSIAVSTDTQYF
-,-,TRBV11-3,TRBJ2-7,TGTGCCAGCAGCCTCCAAGGGGGCTCCTACGAGCAGTACTTC,CASSLQGGSYEQYF
-,-,TRBV12-5,TRBJ2-3,TGTGCTAGTGGTTCTGATTTGGCTACGCAGTATTTT,CASGSDLATQYF
-,-,TRBV19,TRBJ2-1,TGTGCCAGTAGTATCCAGGGGGGGTATGAGCAGTTCTTC,CASSIQGGYEQFF
-,-,TRBV28,TRBJ2-7,TGTGCCAGCAGTTTTGCCGGATCCTACGAGCAGTACTTC,CASSFAGSYEQYF
-,TRBD2,TRBV11-3,TRBJ2-1,TGTGCCAGCAGCCAACGAGCGGGGGACGATGAGCAGTTCTTC,CASSQRAGDDEQFF
-,-,TRBV5-1,TRBJ1-1,TGCGCCAGCAGCTTCCGGGAATCCCTCAACACTGAAGCTTTCTTT,CASSFRESLNTEAFF
-,-,TRBV10-2,TRBJ2-7,TGCGCCAGCAAACAGGGAGCCTACGAGCAGTACTTC,CASKQGAYEQYF